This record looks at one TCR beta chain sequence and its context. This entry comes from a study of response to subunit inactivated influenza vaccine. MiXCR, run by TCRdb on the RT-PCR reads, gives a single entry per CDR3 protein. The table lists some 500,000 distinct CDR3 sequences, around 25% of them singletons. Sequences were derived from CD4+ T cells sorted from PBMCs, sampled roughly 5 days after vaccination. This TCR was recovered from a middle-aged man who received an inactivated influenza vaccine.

The CDR3 DNA reads as TGTGCCAGCTCAGACCCCGGGACAGGGACCTACGAGCAGTACTTC. It specifies CASSDPGTGTYEQYF. The rearrangement uses TRBV18 and TRBJ2-7, with 9 bases identical to TRBD1. Germline V lookup: CDR1 KGHSH, CDR2 LQKENI. The CDR3 sequence is 15 residues long. J lost 2 bases, V lost 5 bases, and 7 bases had no gene match.